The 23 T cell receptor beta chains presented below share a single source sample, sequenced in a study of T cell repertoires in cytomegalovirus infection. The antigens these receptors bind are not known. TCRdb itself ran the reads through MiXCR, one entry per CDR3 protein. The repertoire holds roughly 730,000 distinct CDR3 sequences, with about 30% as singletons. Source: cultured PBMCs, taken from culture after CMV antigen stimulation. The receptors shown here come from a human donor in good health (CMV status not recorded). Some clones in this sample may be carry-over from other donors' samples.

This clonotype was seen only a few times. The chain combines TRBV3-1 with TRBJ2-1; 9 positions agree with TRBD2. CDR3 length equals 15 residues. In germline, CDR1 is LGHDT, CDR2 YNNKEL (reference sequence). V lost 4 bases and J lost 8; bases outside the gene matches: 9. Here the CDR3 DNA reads TGTGCCAGCAGCCCGACAGCGGGGGGCCGAGATGAGCAGTTCTTC. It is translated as CASSPTAGGRDEQFF.

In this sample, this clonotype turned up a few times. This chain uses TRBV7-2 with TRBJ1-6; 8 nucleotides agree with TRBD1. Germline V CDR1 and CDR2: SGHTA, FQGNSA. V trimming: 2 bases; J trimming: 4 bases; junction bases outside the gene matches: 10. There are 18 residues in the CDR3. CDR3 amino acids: CASSLRGLTGVYNSPLHF. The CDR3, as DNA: TGTGCCAGCAGCTTACGAGGCTTGACAGGGGTTTATAATTCACCCCTCCACTTT.

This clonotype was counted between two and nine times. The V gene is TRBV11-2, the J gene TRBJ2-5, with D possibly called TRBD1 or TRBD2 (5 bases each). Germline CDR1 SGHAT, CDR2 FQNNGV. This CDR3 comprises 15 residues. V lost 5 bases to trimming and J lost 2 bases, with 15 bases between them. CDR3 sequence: CASSPWGRQQETQYF. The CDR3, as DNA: TGTGCCAGCAGCCCTTGGGGACGGCAACAAGAGACCCAGTACTTC.

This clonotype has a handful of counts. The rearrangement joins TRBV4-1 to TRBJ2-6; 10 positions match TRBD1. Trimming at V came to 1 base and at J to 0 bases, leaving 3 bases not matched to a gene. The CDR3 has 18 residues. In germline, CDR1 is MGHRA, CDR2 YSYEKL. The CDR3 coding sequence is TGCGCCAGCAGCCAAGGACAGGGGGCAGACTCTGGGGCCAACGTCCTGACTTTC. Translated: CASSQGQGADSGANVLTF.

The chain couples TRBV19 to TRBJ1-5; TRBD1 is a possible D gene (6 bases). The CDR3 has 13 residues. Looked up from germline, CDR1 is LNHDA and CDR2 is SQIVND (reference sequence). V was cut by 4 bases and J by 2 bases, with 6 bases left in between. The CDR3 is CASSKGGNQPQHF. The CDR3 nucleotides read TGTGCCAGTAGTAAGGGGGGCAATCAGCCCCAGCATTTT.

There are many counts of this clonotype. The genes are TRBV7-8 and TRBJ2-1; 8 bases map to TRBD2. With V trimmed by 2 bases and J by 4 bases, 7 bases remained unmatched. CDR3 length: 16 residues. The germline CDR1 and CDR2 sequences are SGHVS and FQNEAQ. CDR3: CASSLLSGGSYNEQFF. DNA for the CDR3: TGTGCCAGCAGCTTATTATCGGGAGGGTCATACAATGAGCAGTTCTTC.

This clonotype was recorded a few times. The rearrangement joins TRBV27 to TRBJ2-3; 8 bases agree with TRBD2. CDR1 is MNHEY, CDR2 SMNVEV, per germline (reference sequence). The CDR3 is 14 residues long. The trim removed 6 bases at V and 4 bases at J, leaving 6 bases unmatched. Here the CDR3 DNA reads TGTGCCAGCAGGTCGAGCGGGGGCTCAGATACGCAGTATTTT. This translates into CASRSSGGSDTQYF.

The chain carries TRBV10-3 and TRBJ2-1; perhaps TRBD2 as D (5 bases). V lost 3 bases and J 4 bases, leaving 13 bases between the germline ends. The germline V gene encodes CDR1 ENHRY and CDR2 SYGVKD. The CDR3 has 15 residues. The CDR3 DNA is TGTGCCATCAGTGAAACCACTAGAAAGTACAATGAGCAGTTCTTC. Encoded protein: CAISETTRKYNEQFF.

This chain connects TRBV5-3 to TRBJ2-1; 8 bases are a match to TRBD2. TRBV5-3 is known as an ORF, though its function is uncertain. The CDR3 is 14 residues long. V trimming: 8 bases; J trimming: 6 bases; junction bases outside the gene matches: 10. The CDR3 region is CASTKTSVTNEQFF. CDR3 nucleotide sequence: TGTGCCAGTACTAAGACTAGCGTCACCAATGAGCAGTTCTTC.

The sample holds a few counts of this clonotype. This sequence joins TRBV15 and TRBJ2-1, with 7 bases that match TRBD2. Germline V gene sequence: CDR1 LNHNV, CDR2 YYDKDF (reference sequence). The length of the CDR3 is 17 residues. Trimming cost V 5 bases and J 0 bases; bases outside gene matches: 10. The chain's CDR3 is CATSWGGMESSYNEQFF. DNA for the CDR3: TGTGCCACCAGCTGGGGGGGGATGGAAAGCTCCTACAATGAGCAGTTCTTC.

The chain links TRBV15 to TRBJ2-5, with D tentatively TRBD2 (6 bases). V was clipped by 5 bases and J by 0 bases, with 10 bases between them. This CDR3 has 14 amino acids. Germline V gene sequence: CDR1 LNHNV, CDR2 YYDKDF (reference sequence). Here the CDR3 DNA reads TGTGCCACCAGCTCCCTAGCGCACCAAGAGACCCAGTACTTC. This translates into CATSSLAHQETQYF.

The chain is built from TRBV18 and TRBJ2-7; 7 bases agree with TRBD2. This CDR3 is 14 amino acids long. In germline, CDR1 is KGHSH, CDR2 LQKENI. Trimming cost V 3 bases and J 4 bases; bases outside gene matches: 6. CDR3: CASSPAPAGYEQYF. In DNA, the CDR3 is TGTGCCAGCTCACCCGCCCCAGCGGGATACGAGCAGTACTTC.

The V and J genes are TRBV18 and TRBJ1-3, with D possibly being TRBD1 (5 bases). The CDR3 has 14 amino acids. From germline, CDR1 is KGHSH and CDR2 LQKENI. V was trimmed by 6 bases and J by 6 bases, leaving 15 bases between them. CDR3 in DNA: TGTGCCAGCTCCGAACTGCAGGGCAAAAACACCATATATTTT. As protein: CASSELQGKNTIYF.

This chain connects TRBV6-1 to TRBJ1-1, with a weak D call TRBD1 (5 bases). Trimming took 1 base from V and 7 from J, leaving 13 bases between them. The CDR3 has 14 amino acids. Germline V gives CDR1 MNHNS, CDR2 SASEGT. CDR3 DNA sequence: TGTGCCAGCAGTGAAGTCCCGGGACCCCTTGAAGCTTTCTTT. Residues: CASSEVPGPLEAFF.

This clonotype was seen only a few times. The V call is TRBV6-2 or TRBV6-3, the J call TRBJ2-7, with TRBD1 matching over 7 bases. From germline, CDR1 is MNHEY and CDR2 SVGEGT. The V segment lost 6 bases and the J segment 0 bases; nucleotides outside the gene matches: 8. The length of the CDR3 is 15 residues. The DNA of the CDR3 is TGTGCCAGCAGCTACAGGGGAAGGGCCTCCTACGAGCAGTACTTC. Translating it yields CASSYRGRASYEQYF.

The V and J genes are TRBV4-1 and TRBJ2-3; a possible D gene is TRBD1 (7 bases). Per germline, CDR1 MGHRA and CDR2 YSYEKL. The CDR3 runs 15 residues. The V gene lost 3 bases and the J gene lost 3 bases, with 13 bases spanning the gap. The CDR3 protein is CASSQGQRVTDTQYF. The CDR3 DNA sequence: TGCGCCAGCAGCCAGGGACAGCGGGTTACAGATACGCAGTATTTT.

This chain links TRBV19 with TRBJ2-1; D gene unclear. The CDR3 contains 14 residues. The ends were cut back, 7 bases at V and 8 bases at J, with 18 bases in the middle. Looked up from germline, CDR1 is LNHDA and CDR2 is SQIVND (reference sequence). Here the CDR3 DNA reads TGTGCCAGTACCAAAGCCGTCATCCACCATGAGCAGTTCTTC. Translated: CASTKAVIHHEQFF.

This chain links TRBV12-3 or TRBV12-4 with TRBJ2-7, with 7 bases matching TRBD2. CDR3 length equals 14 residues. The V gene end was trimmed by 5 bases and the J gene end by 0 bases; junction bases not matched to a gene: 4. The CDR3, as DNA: TGTGCCAGCAGTGGGACTACAACCTCCTACGAGCAGTACTTC. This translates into CASSGTTTSYEQYF.

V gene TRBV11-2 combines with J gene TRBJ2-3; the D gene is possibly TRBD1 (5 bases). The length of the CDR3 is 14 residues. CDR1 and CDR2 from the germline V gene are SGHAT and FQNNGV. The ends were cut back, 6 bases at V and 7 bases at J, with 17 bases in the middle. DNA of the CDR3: TGTGCCAGCAGTACCCGAAGTAAGGGGAATACGCAGTATTTT. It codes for CASSTRSKGNTQYF.

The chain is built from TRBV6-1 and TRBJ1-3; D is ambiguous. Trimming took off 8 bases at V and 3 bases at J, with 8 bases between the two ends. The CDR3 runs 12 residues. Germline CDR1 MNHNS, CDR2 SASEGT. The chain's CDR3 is CASGRFGNTIYF. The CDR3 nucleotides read TGTGCCAGCGGAAGGTTTGGAAACACCATATATTTT.

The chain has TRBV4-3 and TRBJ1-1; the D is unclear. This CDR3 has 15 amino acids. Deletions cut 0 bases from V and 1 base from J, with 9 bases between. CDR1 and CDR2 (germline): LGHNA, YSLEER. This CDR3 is CASSQEAGANTEAFF. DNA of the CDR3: TGCGCCAGCAGCCAAGAGGCAGGCGCGAACACTGAAGCTTTCTTT.

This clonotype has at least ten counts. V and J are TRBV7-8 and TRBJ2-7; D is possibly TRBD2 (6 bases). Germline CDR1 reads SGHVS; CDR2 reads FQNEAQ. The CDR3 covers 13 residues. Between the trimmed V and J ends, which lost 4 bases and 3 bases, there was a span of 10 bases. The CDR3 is CASSSGEVYEQYF. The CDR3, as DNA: TGTGCCAGCAGCTCGGGGGAGGTCTACGAGCAGTACTTC.

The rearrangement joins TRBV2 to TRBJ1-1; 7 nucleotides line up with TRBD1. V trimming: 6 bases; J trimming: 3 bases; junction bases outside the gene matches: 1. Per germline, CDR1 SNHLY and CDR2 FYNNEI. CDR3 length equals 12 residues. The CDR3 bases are TGTGCCAGCAGAACAGGGGACACTGAAGCTTTCTTT. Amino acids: CASRTGDTEAFF.